This TCR beta chain was identified in a study of CD8 T cells in Susac syndrome. Both CD4+ and CD8+ T cells were negatively isolated, and TEMRA cells underwent FACS enrichment. V was cut by 0 bases and J by 0 bases, with 9 bases left in between. Per germline, CDR1 SQVTM and CDR2 ANQGSEA. CDR3 size: 15 residues. Random hexamers served to reverse transcribe roughly 0.45 to 1 ug RNA. Multiplex immunoSEQ PCR targeted 54 Vbeta and 13 Jbeta TCR beta segments. Each CDR3 protein gets one entry after TCRdb re-called the immunoSEQ multiplex PCR reads with MiXCR. The repertoire holds roughly 150,000 distinct CDR3 sequences, with roughly 94% as singletons.

This clonotype was obtained from a human donor with multiple sclerosis. The chain is built from TRBV29-1 and TRBJ1-5; weak D call: TRBD1 (5 bases). What was sequenced was CD8+ T cells from PBMCs. CDR3 in DNA: TGCAGCGTTGAAGAGGAAGGGGATAGCAATCAGCCCCAGCATTTT. Translating it yields CSVEEEGDSNQPQHF.